These T cell receptor beta chains were read from a single sample in a study of T cell repertoires in cytomegalovirus infection. TCRdb fed the reads into MiXCR, producing one record per CDR3 protein. The sample carries approximately 310,000 distinct CDR3 sequences, roughly 25% recorded once. Their recognized antigens are unknown. Sequencing was performed on cultured PBMCs, taken from culture after CMV antigen stimulation. These receptors all come from a human donor in good health (CMV status not recorded). Some clones in this sample may be carry-over from other donors' samples. CDR3s include the opening cysteine and the closing phenylalanine or tryptophan. Each record gives: V gene, J gene, D gene, clone size, CDR3 protein, CDR3 DNA. D genes are given only for firm matches. Clone size is not always given. Where it is, it says once, few, many or a class for expanded clones.

>TRBV9|TRBJ2-2|TRBD2|-
CASSVELAGNTGELFF
TGTGCCAGCAGCGTAGAACTAGCGGGGAACACCGGGGAGCTGTTTTTT
>TRBV30|TRBJ1-1|-|-
CAWTVQGNTEAFF
TGTGCCTGGACCGTTCAGGGGAACACTGAAGCTTTCTTT
>TRBV5-1|TRBJ2-7|-|few
CASSLSPGLSYEQYF
TGCGCCAGCAGCTTGTCACCGGGACTTTCCTACGAGCAGTACTTC
>TRBV18|TRBJ2-7|TRBD1|-
CASSQSRSRGQGEQYF
TGTGCCAGCTCCCAGTCCCGGAGCAGGGGGCAGGGCGAGCAGTACTTC
>TRBV5-6|TRBJ2-5|-|-
CASRIQGGWETQYF
TGTGCCAGCAGAATCCAGGGCGGCTGGGAGACCCAGTACTTC
>TRBV30|TRBJ2-7|TRBD1|-
CAWSWTGGSYEQYF
TGTGCCTGGAGTTGGACAGGGGGATCCTACGAGCAGTACTTC
>TRBV12-3/TRBV12-4|TRBJ1-1|-|-
CASSFNPGVNTGAFF
TGTGCCAGCAGTTTTAACCCCGGCGTGAACACTGGAGCTTTCTTT
>TRBV6-2/TRBV6-3|TRBJ2-6|-|many
CASRDRPGANVLTF
TGTGCCAGCAGAGACAGACCCGGGGCCAACGTCCTGACTTTC
>TRBV10-3|TRBJ2-3|TRBD1|-
CAISVLQGITSTDTQYF
TGTGCCATCAGTGTTTTACAGGGGATTACTAGCACAGATACGCAGTATTTT
>TRBV20-1|TRBJ2-5|-|-
CSASEGMGETQYF
TGCAGTGCTAGCGAAGGGATGGGAGAGACCCAGTACTTC
>TRBV7-3|TRBJ2-2|-|-
CASSLSGVITGELFF
TGTGCCAGCAGCCTATCGGGCGTGATCACCGGGGAGCTGTTTTTT
>TRBV6-5|TRBJ1-2|-|-
CASNPPGEGYTF
TGTGCCAGCAACCCACCGGGGGAAGGCTACACCTTC
>TRBV20-1|TRBJ2-1|TRBD2|-
CSARARLAGAIAYNEQFF
TGCAGTGCTAGAGCAAGACTAGCGGGAGCGATCGCCTACAATGAGCAGTTCTTC
>TRBV20-1|TRBJ2-1|-|few
CSASISGLIYNEQFF
TGCAGTGCTAGCATCTCCGGACTAATTTACAATGAGCAGTTCTTC
>TRBV12-3/TRBV12-4|TRBJ1-4|-|few
CASSLNRVLNEKLFF
TGTGCCAGCAGCCTAAACAGGGTCCTTAATGAAAAACTGTTTTTT
>TRBV7-2|TRBJ2-3|TRBD2|many
CASSLSAGGFTDTQYF
TGTGCCAGCAGCCTTTCAGCGGGAGGGTTCACAGATACGCAGTATTTT
>TRBV20-1|TRBJ2-7|TRBD2|few
CSARGASGRVSRYEQYF
TGCAGTGCTAGAGGGGCTAGCGGGAGGGTATCTCGCTACGAGCAGTACTTC
>TRBV7-2|TRBJ1-2|-|few
CASTFTGSRGYTF
TGTGCCAGCACCTTTACAGGGTCGAGGGGCTACACCTTC
>TRBV12-3/TRBV12-4|TRBJ1-5|TRBD1|-
CASRQTGGKGNQPQHF
TGTGCCAGCAGGCAAACAGGGGGCAAGGGCAATCAGCCCCAGCATTTT
>TRBV11-3|TRBJ2-5|-|many
CASSLGGGGEETQYF
TGTGCCAGCAGCTTAGGAGGAGGCGGGGAAGAGACCCAGTACTTC
>TRBV2|TRBJ1-1|-|few
CASRRGDSNTEAFF
TGTGCCAGCAGGAGGGGGGACTCGAACACTGAAGCTTTCTTT
>TRBV30|TRBJ2-1|TRBD2|-
CACLSGTSGRNEQFF
TGTGCCTGCCTATCTGGGACTAGCGGGAGAAATGAGCAGTTCTTC
>TRBV7-2|TRBJ2-3|-|few
CASSTGTVLTDTQYF
TGTGCCAGCAGCACCGGGACCGTGCTCACAGATACGCAGTATTTT
>TRBV12-3/TRBV12-4|TRBJ2-1|-|few
CASSPPGEGQFF
TGTGCCAGCAGCCCTCCCGGGGAAGGGCAGTTCTTC